This record covers a single T cell receptor beta chain. Authors' methods: Counts of nucleated cells, estimated from reference gene primer amplification, were obtained. The table came from immunoSEQ multiplex PCR; TCRdb's copy has only in-frame clones and leaves some out. V and J calls and clone size are as listed in that table; D and trimming were resolved from the DNA. The sample has 310,000 or so clones, 87% seen once. These data come from a study of blood T cell repertoires in COVID-19. From germline, CDR1 is KGHSH and CDR2 LQKENI. V gave up 3 bases and J gave up 3 bases, with 12 bases separating them. The CDR3 has 14 residues.

This chain joins TRBV18 and TRBJ2-7, with D possibly being TRBD1 (6 bases). This clonotype was obtained from a woman aged 25 to 45 who had recovered from COVID-19. Sequencing was carried out using PBMCs or T cells enriched from blood (not recorded which). The CDR3 DNA follows: TGTGCCAGCTCACCGCGGACAGCTTACTACGAGCAGTACTTC. As protein: CASSPRTAYYEQYF.